The T cell receptor (beta chain) described here comes from a study of shared clonotypes between healthy human individuals. Study-wide findings and caveats: About 4.5% of naive CD4 clonotypes were common to a few donors.

In germline, CDR1 is PRHDT, CDR2 FYEKMQ (reference sequence). The CDR3 loop spans 11 amino acids. V gave up 2 bases and J gave up 5 bases, with 2 bases separating them. Notes on this clone: Its antigen is as yet unknown.

Some clones are missing from TCRdb's copy, which holds only in-frame ones; the method was immunoSEQ multiplex PCR. The profile shows approximately 1.5 million clones, approximately 98.5% of them singletons. The gene calls are TRBV13 and TRBJ2-3, with D unclear. The sequencing sample was made of naive CD4+ T cells sorted from blood. Subset described: CD45RA+ positively selected. The origin of this receptor is a young man in good health. Written as DNA, the CDR3 is TGTGCCAGCAGCTTAAAAGATACGCAGTATTTT. This codes for CASSLKDTQYF. The complete variable domain, with remaining parts taken from reference TRBV13 and TRBJ2-3, reads AAGVIQSPRHLIKEKRETATLKCYPIPRHDTVYWYQQGPGQDPQFLISFYEKMQSDKGSIPDRFSAQQFSDYHSELNMSSLELGDSALYFCASSLKDTQYFGPGTRLTVL.